This T cell receptor beta chain derives from a study of blood T cell repertoires in COVID-19. Clones were read by immunoSEQ multiplex PCR, and TCRdb kept only the in-frame ones, dropping some. The profile covers approximately 110,000 clones, with roughly 80% appearing a single time and roughly 19% taken by the ten largest. This clone has a handful of counts. The sample taken for sequencing was peripheral blood. This TCR derives from a man aged 70 or older with active or convalescent COVID-19.

As DNA, the CDR3 is TGTGCCAGCAGTCCTTTGGGGGAGGCCACAGATACGCAGTATTTT. Amino acids: CASSPLGEATDTQYF. The V and J genes are TRBV6-5 and TRBJ2-3, with D perhaps matching TRBD2 (6 bases). Trimming took off 5 bases at V and 2 bases at J, with 14 bases between the two ends. Germline-derived CDR1 and CDR2 are MNHEY and SVGAGI. The CDR3 loop spans 15 amino acids.